This paragraph reports one TCR beta chain. This sample was included in a study of blood T cell repertoires in COVID-19. Study summary: Some COVID-19 samples were acute and others convalescent; all came from the United States, Italy and Spain. Sources were T cells, B-cell-depleted T cells, or PBMCs; the material itself was cDNA or gDNA.

In the original analysis: Amplifying reference gene primers gave estimates of nucleated cell counts. The assay was immunoSEQ multiplex PCR, and TCRdb's table has in-frame clones only and misses some. That table is the source of V, J and clone size, and D and trimming were worked out from the DNA. Seen here are approximately 190,000 clones, approximately 80% observed once, and the top ten hold around 6.9%. Sequencing input: peripheral blood. This receptor was obtained from a man aged 55 to 70 with acute or convalescent COVID-19.

The CDR3 DNA follows: TGTGCCAGCAGGGTTCGGACAGTTGAAGCTTTCTTT. Amino acids: CASRVRTVEAFF. The chain links TRBV27 to TRBJ1-1; weak D call: TRBD1 (6 bases). The CDR3 contains 12 residues. V was pared by 6 bases and J by 7 bases, with 12 bases between. CDR1 is MNHEY, CDR2 SMNVEV, per germline (reference sequence).